Shown below are 23 T cell receptor beta chains from a single sample sequenced in a study of shared clonotypes between healthy human individuals. Clones were sequenced by immunoSEQ multiplex PCR, and TCRdb holds only the in-frame ones, with some missing. The table includes about 680,000 clones, about 74% detected once. The sample was memory CD4+ T cells sorted from blood. Subset specified: CD45RA-negative fraction. Receptors originate from a woman between 25 and 40 years old in good health.

The chain employs TRBV6-1 and TRBJ2-3, with 9 bases matching TRBD2. CDR1 and CDR2 from the germline V gene are MNHNS and SASEGT. V lost 10 bases and J lost 3; bases outside the gene matches: 11. The CDR3 length is 15 residues. The DNA for the CDR3 is TGTGCCACAAACCATTTAGCGGGAGATACAGATACGCAGTATTTT. It is translated as CATNHLAGDTDTQYF.

The chain is built from TRBV28 and TRBJ2-3, with D unclear. Looked up from germline, CDR1 is MDHEN and CDR2 is SYDVKM. The V and J ends lost 10 bases and 0 bases respectively, with 17 bases between them. The CDR3 spans 15 residues. The CDR3 nucleotides read TGTGCCACAGCCGCAGGAGCGAGTAGCACAGATACGCAGTATTTT. It yields the protein CATAAGASSTDTQYF.

The chain has TRBV23-1 and TRBJ2-5, with 8 bases that match TRBD1. TRBV23-1 is classed as an ORF, of uncertain function. The CDR3 contains 16 residues. V shed 0 bases and J 6 bases; nucleotides not matched to a gene: 9. The CDR3 loop is CASSQSIRDRRQTQYF. The CDR3, as DNA: TGCGCCAGCAGTCAATCGATCCGGGACAGGCGGCAGACCCAGTACTTC.

CDR3 DNA sequence: TGTGCCAGCAGTGAAGCGACAGCTAATTCACCCCTCCACTTT. Its translation is CASSEATANSPLHF. The gene calls are TRBV2 and TRBJ1-6; D may be TRBD1 (5 bases). Trimming removed 0 bases at V and 6 bases at J, with 6 bases between. The germline V gene encodes CDR1 SNHLY and CDR2 FYNNEI. This CDR3 region has 14 residues.

With regard to this clone: Additional DNA sequences in this sample encode the identical CDR3. V and J are TRBV10-3 and TRBJ2-7, with TRBD1 as a possible D gene (5 bases). V was clipped by 4 bases and J by 2 bases, with 15 bases between them. The CDR3 loop spans 15 amino acids. Germline V CDR1 and CDR2: ENHRY, SYGVKD. CDR3 protein: CAISATRAGTYEQYF. The CDR3 nucleotides read TGTGCCATCAGTGCAACACGAGCAGGGACCTACGAGCAGTACTTC.

This clone was detected once. The chain uses TRBV5-8 and TRBJ2-4; TRBD1 might be the D (6 bases). V was trimmed by 3 bases and J by 9 bases, leaving 16 bases between them. The CDR3 length is 14 residues. Germline assignment: CDR1 SGHTS and CDR2 YDEGEE. The chain's CDR3 is CASSSYRESSIQYF. CDR3 DNA: TGTGCCAGCAGCTCCTACAGGGAATCGTCCATTCAGTACTTC.

This chain uses TRBV25-1 with TRBJ1-6; D ambiguous. Trimming pared 1 base from V and 10 bases from J, leaving 14 bases between. Germline lookup yields CDR1 MGHDK and CDR2 SYGVNS. The CDR3 has 15 residues. DNA of the CDR3: TGTGCCAGCAGTGAATCTAACGCAGGTGAATCACCCCTCCACTTT. It is translated as CASSESNAGESPLHF.

At least ten counts were recorded for this clone. The genes are TRBV7-8 and TRBJ1-5; 8 nucleotides match TRBD1. The CDR3 loop spans 17 amino acids. Germline CDR1 is SGHVS and CDR2 is FQNEAQ. The trim removed 3 bases at V and 2 bases at J, leaving 9 bases unmatched. The CDR3, as DNA: TGTGCCAGCAGCTTCCTAGCAGGGGGCGGGGGCAATCAGCCCCAGCATTTT. Amino acids: CASSFLAGGGGNQPQHF.

The chain links TRBV6-5 to TRBJ2-1; TRBD2 agrees at 11 bases. The CDR3 totals 15 residues. With 7 bases clipped from V and 8 bases from J, the junction kept 10 bases outside the gene matches. Per germline, CDR1 MNHEY and CDR2 SVGAGI. The CDR3 spells CASTTLAGAIHEQFF. The CDR3 region has the DNA TGTGCCAGCACCACACTAGCGGGAGCTATCCATGAGCAGTTCTTC.

The chain employs TRBV5-4 and TRBJ2-6; no clear D gene. The CDR3 runs 14 residues. V was shortened by 2 bases and J by 5 bases, with 8 bases between the two germline ends. CDR1 and CDR2 (germline): SGHNT, YYREEE (reference sequence). The CDR3 loop reads CASSFDIRANVLTF. The CDR3 DNA reads as TGTGCCAGCAGCTTTGATATTAGGGCCAACGTCCTGACTTTC.

Details on this clone: Other DNA sequences in this specimen translate into the identical CDR3. The J gene is TRBJ2-2, the V gene TRBV5-4; D possibly corresponds to TRBD1 (5 bases). V dropped 4 bases and J dropped 1 base, with 5 bases sitting between them. Germline V gene data show CDR1 as SGHNT and CDR2 as YYREEE (reference sequence). This CDR3 spans 13 amino acids. CDR3 nucleotide sequence: TGTGCCAGCAGCGGACAGAACACCGGGGAGCTGTTTTTT. Amino acids: CASSGQNTGELFF. Full variable domain (outside the CDR3, taken from reference TRBV5-4 and TRBJ2-2): ETGVTQSPTHLIKTRGQQVTLRCSSQSGHNTVSWYQQALGQGPQFIFQYYREEENGRGNFPPRFSGLQFPNYSSELNVNALELDDSALYLCASSGQNTGELFFGEGSRLTVL.

The DNA of the CDR3 is TGCGCCAGCACTGCGGGACAGGGATACGAGCAGTACTTC. Residues: CASTAGQGYEQYF. The J gene is TRBJ2-7, the V gene TRBV10-1; 9 bases are shared with TRBD1. This CDR3 is 13 amino acids long. With V trimmed by 7 bases and J by 4 bases, 5 bases remained unmatched. Looked up from germline, CDR1 is WNHNN and CDR2 is SYGVQD (reference sequence).

The chain couples TRBV5-6 to TRBJ2-2; a weak D match, TRBD2 (6 bases). There are 16 residues in the CDR3. Germline CDR1 reads SGHDT; CDR2 reads YYEEEE. V was cut by 4 bases and J by 7 bases, with 20 bases left in between. CDR3 protein: CASSAPGLTRGGELFF. CDR3 nucleotide sequence: TGTGCCAGCAGCGCTCCGGGACTTACTCGGGGCGGGGAGCTGTTTTTT.

The V gene is TRBV4-1, the J gene TRBJ1-4; a weak D match, TRBD1 (5 bases). The V end was cut by 4 bases, the J end by 8 bases, with 14 bases between. Germline-derived CDR1 and CDR2 are MGHRA and YSYEKL. The CDR3 length is 14 residues. The CDR3 DNA is TGCGCCAGCAGCCGGGGACTGGGAGAGGAAAAACTGTTTTTT. Translated: CASSRGLGEEKLFF.

The chain couples TRBV5-1 to TRBJ2-3; TRBD2 agrees at 9 bases. CDR3 size: 17 residues. V was clipped by 4 bases and J by 1 base; unmatched bases: 10. The germline V gene has CDR1 SGHRS and CDR2 YFSETQ. The CDR3 DNA follows: TGCGCCAGCAGCGGGTCTAGCGGGGCGTCTGGCACAGATACGCAGTATTTT. Translated, it gives CASSGSSGASGTDTQYF.

The V call is TRBV7-6, the J call TRBJ2-5, with D perhaps matching TRBD2 (5 bases). The CDR3 is 16 residues long. Trimming pared 5 bases from V and 2 bases from J, leaving 18 bases between. Germline V lookup: CDR1 SGHVS, CDR2 FNYEAQ. Here the CDR3 DNA reads TGTGCCAGCAGCCAAATCGGGCTAGCCCTACAAGAGACCCAGTACTTC. This gives the protein CASSQIGLALQETQYF.

The rearrangement links TRBV5-1 to TRBJ2-7; perhaps TRBD1 as D (6 bases). In germline, CDR1 is SGHRS, CDR2 YFSETQ. The CDR3 has 15 amino acids. The ends were cut back, 4 bases at V and 4 bases at J, with 18 bases in the middle. In DNA form, the CDR3 reads TGCGCCAGCAGCCTAGCTATGACAGGAGAATACGAGCAGTACTTC. This translates into CASSLAMTGEYEQYF.

CDR3 coding DNA: TGTGCCAGCAGTGAGGACACACCTAACTATGGCTACACCTTC. Its protein product is CASSEDTPNYGYTF. The V gene is TRBV2, the J gene TRBJ1-2, with D maybe TRBD1 (5 bases). Germline lookup yields CDR1 SNHLY and CDR2 FYNNEI. V lost 3 bases and J 0 bases, leaving 8 bases between the germline ends. The CDR3 contains 14 residues. The complete variable domain, with remaining parts taken from reference TRBV2 and TRBJ1-2, reads EPEVTQTPSHQVTQMGQEVILRCVPISNHLYFYWYRQILGQKVEFLVSFYNNEISEKSEIFDDQFSVERPDGSNFTLKIRSTKLEDSAMYFCASSEDTPNYGYTFGSGTRLTVV.

The rearrangement joins TRBV5-1 to TRBJ2-3; 9 bases fit TRBD2. The CDR3 loop spans 22 amino acids. Trimming took 0 bases from V and 0 from J; bases not matched to a gene: 20. Germline V lookup: CDR1 SGHRS, CDR2 YFSETQ. The CDR3 loop is CASSLAIDSGRVAGASTDTQYF. The CDR3 DNA sequence: TGCGCCAGCAGCTTGGCCATAGACAGCGGCCGCGTAGCGGGAGCTAGCACAGATACGCAGTATTTT.

The V gene is TRBV5-1, the J gene TRBJ2-5; TRBD1 or TRBD2 may be the D gene (5 bases each). CDR1 is SGHRS, CDR2 YFSETQ, per germline. The V and J ends lost 3 bases and 1 base respectively, with 13 bases between them. This CDR3 comprises 15 residues. The CDR3 DNA sequence: TGCGCCAGCAGCTCGGGGCTACGAGGCCAAGAGACCCAGTACTTC. Residues: CASSSGLRGQETQYF.

The rearrangement uses TRBV5-1 and TRBJ2-3, with D perhaps assigned TRBD1 or TRBD2 (5 bases each). V was shortened by 0 bases and J by 1 base, with 9 bases between the two germline ends. CDR1 SGHRS and CDR2 YFSETQ come from the germline V gene. The CDR3 consists of 15 residues. This chain's CDR3 is CASSLAGRGTDTQYF. The CDR3 DNA is TGCGCCAGCAGCTTGGCAGGGAGAGGCACAGATACGCAGTATTTT. The full variable domain, rest sourced from reference TRBV5-1 and TRBJ2-3, is KAGVTQTPRYLIKTRGQQVTLSCSPISGHRSVSWYQQTPGQGLQFLFEYFSETQRNKGNFPGRFSGRQFSNSRSEMNVSTLELGDSALYLCASSLAGRGTDTQYFGPGTRLTVL.

This clone was seen a handful of times. The rearrangement uses TRBV7-9 and TRBJ1-5; D is undetermined. CDR1 SEHNR and CDR2 FQNEAQ come from the germline V gene (reference sequence). The CDR3 has 13 residues. Trimming stripped 2 bases from V and 0 bases from J, with 2 bases between. CDR3 DNA sequence: TGTGCCAGCAGCTTAAATAGCAATCAGCCCCAGCATTTT. This gives the protein CASSLNSNQPQHF.

The rearrangement uses TRBV28 and TRBJ1-1, with 9 nucleotides matching TRBD1. This CDR3 has 14 amino acids. Germline CDR1 reads MDHEN; CDR2 reads SYDVKM. Trimming removed 3 bases from V and 10 bases from J; junction bases left unmatched: 9. The CDR3 protein is CASSLQQGARAAFF. CDR3 sequence (DNA): TGTGCCAGCAGTTTGCAACAGGGGGCTAGAGCAGCTTTCTTT.